Presented here are 19 T cell receptor beta chains from one specimen sequenced in a study of cytomegalovirus exposure and HLA in healthy donors. Use of 60 Vbeta and 13 Jbeta primers characterized the PCR. Generated by immunoSEQ multiplex PCR, the TCRdb table keeps only in-frame clones and is missing some. The sample has hundreds of thousands of clones; 82% are singletons. The sequenced sample was PBMCs. These TCRs come from a woman in her thirties or forties in good health and CMV-seronegative.

V and J are TRBV6-1 and TRBJ2-7, with 7 bases fitting TRBD2. Trimming took 1 base from V and 6 from J; bases not matched to a gene: 12. Looked up from germline, CDR1 is MNHNS and CDR2 is SASEGT. This CDR3 spans 16 amino acids. The CDR3 bases are TGTGCCAGCAGTGAAGACCCGGGGGGTGTTTTACGCGAGCAGTACTTC. This codes for CASSEDPGGVLREQYF.

This clone is a singleton in its sample. The chain employs TRBV28 and TRBJ2-7, with a weak D call TRBD1 (6 bases). CDR3 length: 13 residues. The V gene lost 2 bases and the J gene lost 11 bases, with 16 bases spanning the gap. The germline CDR1 and CDR2 sequences are MDHEN and SYDVKM. The chain's CDR3 is CASSLGTFFEKYF. The CDR3 DNA follows: TGTGCCAGCAGTTTAGGGACATTCTTTGAGAAGTACTTC.

The rearrangement joins TRBV25-1 to TRBJ2-7; TRBD2 matches at 9 bases. The germline V gene has CDR1 MGHDK and CDR2 SYGVNS. The CDR3 has 14 amino acids. The junction had 8 bases not matched to a gene; V was cut back by 4 bases and J by 7 bases. As DNA, the CDR3 is TGTGCCAGCAGTGGCCGCGGGGGGGCAAAAGAGCAGTACTTC. Residues: CASSGRGGAKEQYF.

V usage is TRBV5-4 and J usage is TRBJ2-1; the D gene is possibly TRBD2 (7 bases). Germline V lookup: CDR1 SGHNT, CDR2 YYREEE (reference sequence). Trimming pared 7 bases from V and 6 bases from J, leaving 29 bases between. This CDR3 region has 18 residues. Written as DNA, the CDR3 is TGTGCCAGCGCCTCGAACTGGGGGGGGCCCGTCATGGGCAATGAGCAGTTCTTC. Residues: CASASNWGGPVMGNEQFF.

The chain has TRBV20-1 and TRBJ1-2; D ambiguous. V was cut by 8 bases and J by 5 bases, with 12 bases left in between. The CDR3 has 11 amino acids. Germline values: CDR1 DFQATT, CDR2 SNEGSKA (reference sequence). DNA for the CDR3: TGCAGTACGACTGGTATTTATGGCTACACCTTC. It yields the protein CSTTGIYGYTF.

This clone came up a few times. This chain joins TRBV29-1 and TRBJ1-1; D is perhaps TRBD1 (6 bases). The CDR3 has 13 amino acids. The V and J ends lost 0 bases and 11 bases respectively, with 16 bases between them. Germline V lookup: CDR1 SQVTM, CDR2 ANQGSEA. Here the CDR3 reads CSVEEEGGISAFF. The CDR3 DNA reads as TGCAGCGTTGAAGAGGAGGGGGGGATCTCGGCTTTCTTT. Full variable domain (outside the CDR3, taken from reference TRBV29-1 and TRBJ1-1): SAVISQKPSRDICQRGTSLTIQCQVDSQVTMMFWYRQQPGQSLTLIATANQGSEATYESGFVIDKFPISRPNLTFSTLTVSNMSPEDSSIYLCSVEEEGGISAFFGQGTRLTVV.

This clone was recorded once. The chain combines TRBV9 with TRBJ2-1; 7 nucleotides match TRBD2. CDR1 is SGDLS, CDR2 YYNGEE, per germline. The ends lost 0 bases at V and 5 bases at J; junction bases unmatched: 8. This CDR3 is built from 16 residues. The CDR3 region is CASSVVHGGDHNEQFF. CDR3 in DNA: TGTGCCAGCAGCGTAGTGCATGGGGGGGACCACAATGAGCAGTTCTTC.

V and J are TRBV6-6 and TRBJ2-2; a possible D gene is TRBD2 (5 bases). Germline loops: CDR1 MNHNY, CDR2 SVGAGI (reference sequence). The CDR3 runs to 14 residues. The germline V and J ends were trimmed by 8 bases and 7 bases, with 17 bases remaining between them. The CDR3: CASAQGGPNGELFF. CDR3 DNA: TGTGCCAGCGCCCAAGGAGGCCCCAACGGGGAGCTGTTTTTT.

This chain uses TRBV7-2 with TRBJ2-3; 7 bases map to TRBD2. The CDR3 runs 17 residues. V dropped 1 base and J dropped 0; count of bases not matched to a gene: 7. Germline CDR1 and CDR2: SGHTA and FQGNSA. Here the CDR3 DNA reads TGTGCCAGCAGCTTAGGAGCCCGGGGGGAAAGCACAGATACGCAGTATTTT. Amino acids: CASSLGARGESTDTQYF.

There are a few counts of this clone. The genes are TRBV6-1 and TRBJ1-1; the D gene is possibly TRBD1 (5 bases). In germline, CDR1 is MNHNS, CDR2 SASEGT. Trimming shortened V by 8 bases and J by 7 bases, and 8 bases separated the two germline ends. CDR3 size: 10 residues. CDR3 in DNA: TGTGCCAGCGCTAGGGGTGAAGCTTTCTTT. Protein sequence: CASARGEAFF.

The chain recombines TRBV30 with TRBJ2-1; 10 nucleotides match TRBD1. The ends lost 2 bases at V and 4 bases at J; junction bases unmatched: 8. The V gene's germline CDR1 is GTSNPN and CDR2 SVGIG (reference sequence). There are 16 residues in the CDR3. The CDR3 nucleotides are TGTGCCTGGAGTCGAGGGGGGACAGGGGCATACAATGAGCAGTTCTTC. As protein: CAWSRGGTGAYNEQFF.

This clone was observed a handful of times. This chain connects TRBV4-1 to TRBJ2-1, with a tentative D call TRBD1 (5 bases). Trimming removed 0 bases from V and 0 bases from J, with 12 bases in between. This CDR3 spans 17 amino acids. Germline CDR1 reads MGHRA; CDR2 reads YSYEKL. The CDR3 loop reads CASSQDDRTSSYNEQFF. The CDR3 DNA sequence: TGCGCCAGCAGCCAAGACGACAGAACGAGCTCCTACAATGAGCAGTTCTTC.

V is TRBV5-1 and J is TRBJ2-7; D may be TRBD1 (6 bases). The V gene's germline CDR1 is SGHRS and CDR2 YFSETQ. The CDR3 is 14 residues long. Trimming took off 0 bases at V and 2 bases at J, with 9 bases between the two ends. CDR3 sequence reads: CASSLGQVAYEQYF. CDR3 sequence (DNA): TGCGCCAGCAGCTTGGGACAGGTCGCCTACGAGCAGTACTTC.

CDR3 sequence: CASREQGPNTDTQYF. The CDR3 bases are TGTGCCAGCAGGGAACAGGGTCCCAACACAGATACGCAGTATTTT. The genes are TRBV6-6 and TRBJ2-3, with D possibly TRBD1 on 6 matching bases. Per germline, CDR1 MNHNY and CDR2 SVGAGI (reference sequence). The CDR3 is 15 residues long. The V gene lost 6 bases and the J gene lost 2 bases, with 15 bases spanning the gap.

The chain is built from TRBV4-3 and TRBJ2-1; 8 nucleotides match TRBD1. The ends lost 0 bases at V and 6 bases at J; junction bases unmatched: 7. This CDR3 is 16 amino acids long. Germline-derived CDR1 and CDR2 are LGHNA and YSLEER. CDR3: CASSQDPTGQVNEQFF. The CDR3 DNA is TGCGCCAGCAGCCAAGATCCAACGGGACAGGTCAATGAGCAGTTCTTC.

Note on this clone: Different DNA sequences within this sample yield the same CDR3. V and J are TRBV9 and TRBJ2-1; D is ambiguous. Trimming pared 2 bases from V and 4 bases from J, leaving 7 bases between. The CDR3 length is 13 residues. Germline values: CDR1 SGDLS, CDR2 YYNGEE. CDR3 nucleotides: TGTGCCAGCAGCGTGGCCGTTTACAATGAGCAGTTCTTC. This encodes CASSVAVYNEQFF.

In this sample, this clone turned up a few times. The chain uses TRBV5-6 and TRBJ1-2; 8 positions match TRBD1. This CDR3 spans 17 amino acids. Germline V gene data show CDR1 as SGHDT and CDR2 as YYEEEE. After removal of 0 bases from V and 7 bases from J, the junction contained 14 bases not matched to a gene. CDR3 nucleotide sequence: TGTGCCAGCAGCTTGGTTGGCAGGGGGCGCGGGGACGGTGGCTACACCTTC. It is translated as CASSLVGRGRGDGGYTF.

The V gene is TRBV4-3, the J gene TRBJ2-3; 8 positions match TRBD2. The CDR3 is 19 residues long. CDR1 is LGHNA and CDR2 is YSLEER in the germline V gene. Germline trimming cut 0 bases from V and 1 base from J; bases unmatched to any gene: 12. CDR3 region: CASSQDSPRGAGGTDTQYF. The DNA of the CDR3 is TGCGCCAGCAGCCAAGATAGCCCCCGAGGAGCGGGGGGCACAGATACGCAGTATTTT.

The CDR3 is CASSLSQREQYF. The CDR3 DNA sequence: TGTGCCAGCAGCTTGAGCCAGAGGGAGCAGTACTTC. This chain uses TRBV5-6 with TRBJ2-7, with unresolved D. The ends were cut back, 1 base at V and 7 bases at J, with 9 bases in the middle. This CDR3 comprises 12 residues. Germline assignment: CDR1 SGHDT and CDR2 YYEEEE.